The clone carrying this T cell receptor beta chain was detected only once. What it recognizes is unknown. Looked up from germline, CDR1 is MRHNA and CDR2 is SNTAGT. With 1 base clipped from V and 8 bases from J, the junction kept 10 bases outside the gene matches. There are 16 residues in the CDR3. Pooling of second doses given at about 4 or about 12 weeks was done. This specimen comes from a study of T cell responses to AZD1222 COVID-19 vaccine. Study-level results: Two AZD1222 doses significantly raised spike-specific TCR breadth and depth over controls.

Sequencing was performed with immunoSEQ multiplex PCR; in TCRdb, only in-frame clones are kept and a portion is missing. Among around 130,000 clones, about 91% were seen once, and the ten largest hold 1.9%. This specimen was peripheral blood, taken 28 days after the second AZD1222 dose. The chain is built from TRBV6-4 and TRBJ2-1; 8 nucleotides agree with TRBD1. This TCR came from an adult who received the AZD1222 COVID-19 vaccine. CDR3 sequence reads: CASSDLATGAYHEQFF. CDR3 sequence (DNA): TGTGCCAGCAGTGACTTAGCGACAGGGGCTTACCATGAGCAGTTCTTC.